Described below is a single TCR beta chain sequence and its context. The repertoire was sequenced with immunoSEQ multiplex PCR; TCRdb's copy has only in-frame clones and lacks some. The data contain tens of thousands of clones, 85% to 95% of them singletons. This entry belongs to a study of blood T cell repertoires in COVID-19. Study details: In each case, the material was cDNA or gDNA derived from T cells, B-cell-depleted T cells, or PBMCs.

J was trimmed by 1 base and V by 7 bases; bases with no gene match: 5. This CDR3 region has 14 residues. Germline V gives CDR1 LNHDA, CDR2 SQIVND (reference sequence). The receptor was derived from a man in his fifties or sixties with acute or convalescent COVID-19. Source material: peripheral blood. The rearrangement joins TRBV19 to TRBJ1-2; 8 bases align to TRBD1. As DNA, the CDR3 is TGTGCCAGTACCAGGGGGCGGTTTAACTATGGCTACACCTTC. It translates to CASTRGRFNYGYTF.